This entry lists 30 T cell receptor beta chains sequenced from one sample in a study of technical replicates of blood from several donors (TCRdb year 2017). The library came from the immunoSEQ multiplex PCR assay. TCRdb holds this immuneACCESS table with in-frame rearrangements only. Some clones are missing; in checked studies, unresolved V genes explain under half, and the rest has no known cause. Within this sample are about 57,000 clones, with about 87% of them counted one time only. The ten top clones hold roughly 5% of the sample. Input material: PBMCs. Receptors originate from a human donor in good health. Some clones in this sample may be carry-over from other donors' samples.

J is TRBJ1-3 and V is TRBV2, with D possibly being TRBD1 (5 bases). The germline V and J ends were trimmed by 7 bases and 1 base, with 11 bases remaining between them. This CDR3 has 14 residues. Germline V gene sequence: CDR1 SNHLY, CDR2 FYNNEI. The CDR3 nucleotides are TGTGCCAGCAAAGCGGGGGTTTCTGGAAACACCATATATTTT. Translated, it gives CASKAGVSGNTIYF. Combining the CDR3 with reference TRBV2 and TRBJ1-3 gives the whole variable domain EPEVTQTPSHQVTQMGQEVILRCVPISNHLYFYWYRQILGQKVEFLVSFYNNEISEKSEIFDDQFSVERPDGSNFTLKIRSTKLEDSAMYFCASKAGVSGNTIYFGEGSWLTVV.

The J gene is TRBJ1-6, the V gene TRBV4-3; D ambiguous. The CDR3 runs to 13 residues. With 0 bases removed from V and 14 bases from J, the gap between germline ends came to 11 bases. Germline V gene data show CDR1 as LGHNA and CDR2 as YSLEER. The CDR3 DNA reads as TGCGCCAGCAGCCAAGAACCCGGGTCTGCCCTCCACTTT. This sequence encodes CASSQEPGSALHF.

The table lists this clone with a few counts. Within the sample, other DNA sequences also encode this same CDR3. The chain joins TRBV5-1 to TRBJ1-1; the D is unclear. The germline gives CDR1 SGHRS, CDR2 YFSETQ. V was pared by 3 bases and J by 3 bases, with 12 bases between. This CDR3 region has 14 residues. CDR3 in DNA: TGCGCCAGCAGCTCAGGCGGAGGGTACACTGAAGCTTTCTTT. It translates to CASSSGGGYTEAFF.

This sequence joins TRBV6-5 and TRBJ2-7, with 7 bases fitting TRBD2. The CDR3 totals 14 residues. The germline V gene encodes CDR1 MNHEY and CDR2 SVGAGI. J gave up 2 bases and V 0 bases, and 1 base lay outside the gene matches. CDR3 residues: CASSYSGGTYEQYF. The CDR3, as DNA: TGTGCCAGCAGTTACTCGGGGGGGACCTACGAGCAGTACTTC.

The chain couples TRBV7-2 to TRBJ1-2, with 7 positions matching TRBD1. The CDR3 has 13 residues. Germline CDR1 is SGHTA and CDR2 is FQGNSA. Trimming took 4 bases from V and 5 from J; bases not matched to a gene: 4. The CDR3 coding sequence is TGTGCCAGCAGCTCACAGGGGCCTTATGGCTACACCTTC. Its translation is CASSSQGPYGYTF.

The chain combines TRBV7-9 with TRBJ1-2; D possibly corresponds to TRBD1 (6 bases). The CDR3 has 16 residues. Trimming took off 3 bases at V and 0 bases at J, with 14 bases between the two ends. Germline CDR1 and CDR2: SEHNR and FQNEAQ (reference sequence). For the CDR3, the DNA is TGTGCCAGCAGCTTTCTTCCAGGGGATTCTAACTATGGCTACACCTTC. It encodes CASSFLPGDSNYGYTF.

V gene TRBV9 combines with J gene TRBJ2-7, with no clear D. Looked up from germline, CDR1 is SGDLS and CDR2 is YYNGEE. The V end lost 1 base, the J end lost 1 base, and 9 bases lay between the germline ends. The CDR3 sequence is 14 residues long. The CDR3 region is CASSVNEFSYEQYF. The CDR3 DNA sequence: TGTGCCAGCAGCGTAAATGAGTTTTCCTACGAGCAGTACTTC.

The gene calls are TRBV27 and TRBJ2-7, with D possibly TRBD1 on 5 matching bases. The CDR3 is made up of 13 amino acids. CDR1 and CDR2 (germline): MNHEY, SMNVEV (reference sequence). The V gene lost 10 bases and the J gene lost 0 bases, with 13 bases spanning the gap. The CDR3 DNA reads TGTGCCACCCAGGGAACGAGCTCCTACGAGCAGTACTTC. Translated: CATQGTSSYEQYF.

The V gene is TRBV18, the J gene TRBJ2-1, with 7 bases that match TRBD1. The CDR3 is made up of 16 amino acids. Per germline, CDR1 KGHSH and CDR2 LQKENI. V shed 4 bases and J 1 base; nucleotides not matched to a gene: 7. CDR3: CASSLGRQGSYNEQFF. As DNA, the CDR3 is TGTGCCAGCTCACTAGGAAGACAGGGATCCTACAATGAGCAGTTCTTC.

This clone showed up just once. The CDR3 region has the DNA TGTGCCAGCAGTGCACAGGGGGAGAACACTGAAGCTTTCTTT. Residues: CASSAQGENTEAFF. The chain uses TRBV28 and TRBJ1-1; 8 bases line up with TRBD1. The CDR3 has 14 residues. J gave up 1 base and V 5 bases, and 3 bases lay outside the gene matches. Germline V gene sequence: CDR1 MDHEN, CDR2 SYDVKM.

This chain links TRBV5-1 with TRBJ2-5; D is unresolved. CDR3 size: 12 residues. V was clipped by 1 base and J by 2 bases, with 3 bases between them. From germline, CDR1 is SGHRS and CDR2 YFSETQ. DNA of the CDR3: TGCGCCAGCAGCTTGTCTCAAGAGACCCAGTACTTC. Translation: CASSLSQETQYF.

The V and J genes are TRBV19 and TRBJ2-5, with a possible D match to TRBD1 (6 bases). The CDR3 has 16 amino acids. The V and J ends lost 4 bases and 1 base respectively, with 16 bases between them. CDR1 is LNHDA and CDR2 is SQIVND in the germline V gene (reference sequence). The chain's CDR3 is CASSTLLRTAQETQYF. In DNA, the CDR3 is TGTGCCAGTAGTACCCTCCTCCGGACAGCCCAAGAGACCCAGTACTTC.

This chain connects TRBV7-3 to TRBJ2-1; D not certain. This CDR3 has 14 amino acids. Germline V CDR1 and CDR2: SGHTA, FQGTGA. V lost 5 bases, J lost 4 bases, and 12 bases lay in between. CDR3 coding DNA: TGTGCCAGCAGCCCCTCAACAGTTTACAATGAGCAGTTCTTC. Encoded protein: CASSPSTVYNEQFF. Using reference TRBV7-3 and TRBJ2-1 for the parts outside the CDR3, the full variable domain is GAGVSQTPSNKVTEKGKYVELRCDPISGHTALYWYRQSLGQGPEFLIYFQGTGAADDSGLPNDRFFAVRPEGSVSTLKIQRTERGDSAVYLCASSPSTVYNEQFFGPGTRLTVL.

The V gene is TRBV5-6, the J gene TRBJ2-2, with 13 bases identical to TRBD2. CDR1 and CDR2 from the germline V gene are SGHDT and YYEEEE. The CDR3 is 16 amino acids. V gave up 4 bases and J gave up 2 bases; unmatched junction bases: 2. The CDR3 sequence is CASSRTSGGNTGELFF. As DNA, the CDR3 is TGTGCCAGCAGCAGGACTAGCGGGGGTAACACCGGGGAGCTGTTTTTT.

J is TRBJ2-1 and V is TRBV7-3, with 8 bases lining up with TRBD2. The CDR3 is made up of 15 amino acids. Germline loops: CDR1 SGHTA, CDR2 FQGTGA. With 5 bases clipped from V and 10 bases from J, the junction kept 13 bases outside the gene matches. CDR3: CASSLTSGASGEQFF. The DNA of the CDR3 is TGTGCCAGCAGCCTTACTAGCGGTGCCTCTGGGGAGCAGTTCTTC.

This clone occurred a few times. The rearrangement uses TRBV6-5 and TRBJ1-5; the D is unclear. Germline assignment: CDR1 MNHEY and CDR2 SVGAGI. This CDR3 region has 15 residues. Trimming took off 2 bases at V and 0 bases at J, with 8 bases between the two ends. This CDR3 is CASSYDGVSNQPQHF. The CDR3, as DNA: TGTGCCAGCAGTTACGACGGGGTTAGCAATCAGCCCCAGCATTTT.

This clone appeared a single time. The rearrangement uses TRBV11-3 and TRBJ2-1; 8 bases fit TRBD1. The CDR3 is made up of 15 amino acids. The trim removed 3 bases at V and 1 base at J, leaving 2 bases unmatched. From germline, CDR1 is SGHNT and CDR2 YENEEA. The CDR3 is CASSFTGGSYNEQFF. CDR3 nucleotides: TGTGCCAGCAGCTTCACAGGGGGTTCCTACAATGAGCAGTTCTTC.

This rearrangement joins TRBV6-6 to TRBJ2-7, with TRBD2 matching 8 bases. CDR1 MNHNY and CDR2 SVGAGI come from the germline V gene (reference sequence). There are 15 residues in the CDR3. J was trimmed by 7 bases and V by 4 bases; bases with no gene match: 12. The CDR3 reads CASSSLAGGPREQYF. As DNA, the CDR3 is TGTGCCAGCAGTTCTCTTGCGGGAGGTCCGAGGGAGCAGTACTTC.

V gene TRBV19 combines with J gene TRBJ1-2; D possibly corresponds to TRBD1 (6 bases). Germline CDR1 LNHDA, CDR2 SQIVND (reference sequence). Trimming shortened V by 4 bases and J by 4 bases, and 16 bases separated the two germline ends. The CDR3 sequence is 15 residues long. CDR3 nucleotides: TGTGCCAGTAGTAGTTCCCAGGGGCGAATCTATGGCTACACCTTC. Its protein product is CASSSSQGRIYGYTF.

The V call is TRBV6-5, the J call TRBJ1-2, with D uncertain. Germline assignment: CDR1 MNHEY and CDR2 SVGAGI. CDR3 size: 12 residues. The V gene lost 8 bases and the J gene lost 4 bases, with 11 bases spanning the gap. CDR3 in amino acids: CASGGRGYGYTF. CDR3 bases: TGTGCCAGCGGTGGTCGAGGCTATGGCTACACCTTC.

The V and J genes are TRBV7-2 and TRBJ2-1; 11 positions agree with TRBD2. Per the germline V gene, CDR1 is SGHTA and CDR2 is FQGNSA. The CDR3 has 14 amino acids. V was pared by 1 base and J by 8 bases, with 1 base of the junction left unmatched. The CDR3 bases are TGTGCCAGCAGCTTAGGACTAGCGGGATATGAGCAGTTCTTC. Amino acid sequence: CASSLGLAGYEQFF.

The chain carries TRBV4-3 and TRBJ1-2; D remains unclear. Germline CDR1 and CDR2: LGHNA and YSLEER. Trimming shortened V by 1 base and J by 0 bases, and 9 bases separated the two germline ends. The CDR3 has 15 residues. CDR3 DNA: TGCGCCAGCAGCCAAGGAGTCGTTACTAACTATGGCTACACCTTC. Its translation: CASSQGVVTNYGYTF.

This sequence joins TRBV2 and TRBJ1-2; 10 nucleotides line up with TRBD1. The CDR3 contains 15 residues. Trimming took 7 bases from V and 2 from J; bases not matched to a gene: 7. CDR1 is SNHLY, CDR2 FYNNEI, per germline. The CDR3 protein is CASTRTGGWNYGYTF. In DNA, the CDR3 is TGTGCCAGCACCCGGACAGGGGGATGGAACTATGGCTACACCTTC.

The genes are TRBV7-9 and TRBJ1-2; D gene ambiguous. The CDR3 covers 13 residues. Trimming left V 5 bases short and J 8 bases short, with 15 bases between. Germline-derived CDR1 and CDR2 are SEHNR and FQNEAQ (reference sequence). DNA for the CDR3: TGTGCCAGCAGCCCTACAGAAACTGGAGGCTACACCTTC. The encoded protein is CASSPTETGGYTF.

This clone was detected a few times. This chain links TRBV6-5 with TRBJ1-1; D not certain. The CDR3 extends over 13 amino acids. Trimming removed 6 bases at V and 1 base at J, with 9 bases between. Germline lookup yields CDR1 MNHEY and CDR2 SVGAGI. The CDR3 loop is CASSMRENTEAFF. The CDR3 DNA reads TGTGCCAGCAGCATGCGGGAGAACACTGAAGCTTTCTTT.

The genes are TRBV14 and TRBJ2-1; D is ambiguous. The CDR3 consists of 15 residues. V was shortened by 4 bases and J by 0 bases, with 10 bases between the two germline ends. The V gene's germline CDR1 is SGHDN and CDR2 FVKESK. CDR3 sequence (DNA): TGTGCCAGCAGCCTCCTGAGGAACTCCTACAATGAGCAGTTCTTC. This codes for CASSLLRNSYNEQFF.

The DNA for the CDR3 is TGTGCCAGCAGCCCCCACGGAGTATCGGGGGACCCCTACGAGCAGTACTTC. Its translation: CASSPHGVSGDPYEQYF. The chain is built from TRBV7-3 and TRBJ2-7; TRBD2 is a possible D gene (6 bases). CDR3 size: 17 residues. Per the germline V gene, CDR1 is SGHTA and CDR2 is FQGTGA. Deletions cut 5 bases from V and 2 bases from J, with 22 bases between. The full variable domain, rest sourced from reference TRBV7-3 and TRBJ2-7, is GAGVSQTPSNKVTEKGKYVELRCDPISGHTALYWYRQSLGQGPEFLIYFQGTGAADDSGLPNDRFFAVRPEGSVSTLKIQRTERGDSAVYLCASSPHGVSGDPYEQYFGPGTRLTVT.

The chain employs TRBV7-9 and TRBJ2-1, with D maybe TRBD1 (5 bases). Per germline, CDR1 SEHNR and CDR2 FQNEAQ (reference sequence). The CDR3 loop spans 18 amino acids. With 5 bases removed from V and 0 bases from J, the gap between germline ends came to 20 bases. CDR3 nucleotides: TGTGCCAGCAGCCCCCCCCTTAGTAGAGGACACTCCTACAATGAGCAGTTCTTC. Translation gives CASSPPLSRGHSYNEQFF.

The CDR3 coding sequence is TGTGCCAGCAGCGCGACAGGGTTGGCCTACGAGCAGTACTTC. Encoded protein: CASSATGLAYEQYF. The chain carries TRBV7-8 and TRBJ2-7; 7 bases are shared with TRBD1. Unmatched junction bases numbered 6, after V lost 5 bases and J lost 2 bases. Germline V gene data show CDR1 as SGHVS and CDR2 as FQNEAQ. The CDR3 is made up of 14 amino acids.

The V call is TRBV14, the J call TRBJ2-1; tentatively, D is TRBD2 (6 bases). Germline assignment: CDR1 SGHDN and CDR2 FVKESK. The CDR3 is made up of 14 amino acids. V was clipped by 4 bases and J by 7 bases, with 14 bases between them. The CDR3 sequence is CASSRDSFLNEQFF. Here the CDR3 DNA reads TGTGCCAGCAGCCGGGACTCTTTTTTGAATGAGCAGTTCTTC.